One sample yielded the 28 T cell receptor beta chains listed below, sequenced in a study of shared clonotypes between healthy human individuals. Sequencing used immunoSEQ multiplex PCR; TCRdb keeps in-frame clones, though not all of them. This sample has 2 million or so clones, with about 95% found just once. CD45RO-negative cells were positively selected for CCR7, leaving out terminally differentiated effector memory CD45RA+ cells. Sequenced sample: naive CD8+ T cells sorted from blood. The receptor source for this set is a young man in good health.

The chain joins TRBV4-1 to TRBJ2-7, with 8 nucleotides matching TRBD2. V dropped 3 bases and J dropped 5; count of bases not matched to a gene: 6. The CDR3 contains 14 residues. Germline values: CDR1 MGHRA, CDR2 YSYEKL. CDR3 sequence reads: CASSHGGRSDEQYF. CDR3 DNA: TGCGCCAGCAGCCACGGCGGGAGGTCGGACGAGCAGTACTTC.

Turning to this clone: Other DNA sequences from this sample encode an identical CDR3 as well. V gene TRBV28 combines with J gene TRBJ2-5, with 14 bases identical to TRBD2. Looked up from germline, CDR1 is MDHEN and CDR2 is SYDVKM. The ends lost 6 bases at V and 3 bases at J; junction bases unmatched: 3. The CDR3 has 15 amino acids. CDR3 sequence reads: CASSPGLAGEETQYF. CDR3 sequence (DNA): TGTGCCAGCAGCCCGGGACTAGCGGGGGAAGAGACCCAGTACTTC.

The V call is TRBV6-4, the J call TRBJ1-5; 12 nucleotides line up with TRBD1. Trimming removed 5 bases from V and 1 base from J; junction bases left unmatched: 12. Germline-derived CDR1 and CDR2 are MRHNA and SNTAGT. The CDR3 is 19 amino acids. CDR3 nucleotides: TGTGCCAGCAGTCAAAGAGGGGACAGGGGGCGTCGGAGCAATCAGCCCCAGCATTTT. This codes for CASSQRGDRGRRSNQPQHF.

The J gene is TRBJ1-1, the V gene TRBV6-5, with no clear D. This CDR3 has 14 residues. The germline V gene has CDR1 MNHEY and CDR2 SVGAGI. V lost 4 bases and J lost 0, with 9 bases in between. CDR3 coding DNA: TGTGCCAGCAGTTGGCAAAACATGAACACTGAAGCTTTCTTT. Translated: CASSWQNMNTEAFF.

V is TRBV7-9 and J is TRBJ1-6; perhaps TRBD1 as D (6 bases). Trimming stripped 2 bases from V and 0 bases from J, with 14 bases between. The CDR3 totals 18 residues. Per germline, CDR1 SEHNR and CDR2 FQNEAQ (reference sequence). This CDR3 is CASSLPGELSSYNSPLHF. The CDR3 nucleotides are TGTGCCAGCAGCTTACCAGGGGAACTTAGCTCCTATAATTCACCCCTCCACTTT.

On this clone: Other DNA variants within this sample encode the same CDR3. The chain couples TRBV5-1 to TRBJ2-7; 9 nucleotides line up with TRBD1. Germline V gene data show CDR1 as SGHRS and CDR2 as YFSETQ. CDR3 size: 14 residues. V shed 4 bases, J shed 2 bases, and the junction held 4 bases outside the gene matches. CDR3 amino acids: CASSLGDRAYEQYF. The CDR3 DNA sequence: TGCGCCAGCAGCCTAGGGGACAGGGCCTACGAGCAGTACTTC.

The genes are TRBV9 and TRBJ2-7; tentatively, D is TRBD1 (5 bases). V gave up 4 bases and J gave up 4 bases, with 15 bases separating them. Germline V CDR1 and CDR2: SGDLS, YYNGEE. The CDR3 covers 14 residues. CDR3 protein: CASSSGHYPYEQYF. CDR3 sequence (DNA): TGTGCCAGCAGCTCCGGACACTACCCTTACGAGCAGTACTTC.

The sample holds one count of this clone. The chain couples TRBV10-3 to TRBJ2-3; TRBD2 aligns across 11 bases. V dropped 0 bases and J dropped 0; count of bases not matched to a gene: 5. CDR3 size: 18 residues. The germline V gene encodes CDR1 ENHRY and CDR2 SYGVKD. DNA for the CDR3: TGTGCCATCAGTGAGTCAAGGGGGACTAGCGGAAGCACAGATACGCAGTATTTT. This encodes CAISESRGTSGSTDTQYF.

This sequence joins TRBV11-2 and TRBJ2-7; D not certain. CDR1 is SGHAT, CDR2 FQNNGV, per germline. The CDR3 length is 13 residues. Trimming left V 1 base short and J 4 bases short, with 8 bases between. The CDR3 sequence: CASSLVEDYEQYF. Here the CDR3 DNA reads TGTGCCAGCAGCTTAGTAGAAGATTACGAGCAGTACTTC.

In its sample, this clone was seen once. The V call is TRBV6-1, the J call TRBJ2-5; tentative D call: TRBD2 (5 bases). The V and J ends lost 3 bases and 0 bases respectively, with 17 bases between them. In germline, CDR1 is MNHNS, CDR2 SASEGT. The CDR3 covers 17 residues. In DNA, the CDR3 is TGTGCCAGCAGTGACACATCGACTACCTTGTACCAAGAGACCCAGTACTTC. Residues: CASSDTSTTLYQETQYF.

On this clone: Other DNA variants within this sample encode the same CDR3. The chain joins TRBV11-3 to TRBJ2-3; D remains unclear. Trimming left V 1 base short and J 3 bases short, with 5 bases between. The CDR3 runs to 13 residues. Germline V gives CDR1 SGHNT, CDR2 YENEEA. CDR3 protein: CASSLGGTDTQYF. The CDR3 DNA reads TGTGCCAGCAGCTTAGGGGGAACAGATACGCAGTATTTT.

The chain employs TRBV23-1 and TRBJ1-6, with 7 bases matching TRBD1. TRBV23-1 is annotated as an ORF whose role is uncertain. V lost 1 base to trimming and J lost 6 bases; unmatched junction nucleotides: 12. CDR3 length equals 18 residues. CDR3: CASSQFGTASKSNSPLHF. The CDR3, as DNA: TGCGCCAGCAGTCAATTTGGGACAGCTTCGAAATCTAATTCACCCCTCCACTTT.

The chain recombines TRBV7-9 with TRBJ2-4; perhaps TRBD2 as D (6 bases). Germline V gene lookup returns CDR1 SEHNR and CDR2 FQNEAQ (reference sequence). Trimming pared 6 bases from V and 7 bases from J, leaving 10 bases between. CDR3 length: 12 residues. The CDR3 coding sequence is TGTGCCAGCAGTGGAGGAGGGAACATTCAGTACTTC. It yields the protein CASSGGGNIQYF.

Note on this clone: Other DNA variants within this sample encode the same CDR3. The chain combines TRBV5-6 with TRBJ2-7; D unclear. CDR3 length: 13 amino acids. Germline V gives CDR1 SGHDT, CDR2 YYEEEE. Trimming stripped 2 bases from V and 0 bases from J, with 6 bases between. The CDR3 DNA follows: TGTGCCAGCAGCTTCGGAGCCTCCTACGAGCAGTACTTC. Amino acid sequence: CASSFGASYEQYF. Supplemented by reference TRBV5-6 and TRBJ2-7, the full variable domain reads DAGVTQSPTHLIKTRGQQVTLRCSPKSGHDTVSWYQQALGQGPQFIFQYYEEEERQRGNFPDRFSGHQFPNYSSELNVNALLLGDSALYLCASSFGASYEQYFGPGTRLTVT.

The V call is TRBV7-6, the J call TRBJ2-5, with 12 bases matching TRBD2. The CDR3 is 19 residues long. Germline V gives CDR1 SGHVS, CDR2 FNYEAQ. Losses at the gene ends were 5 bases for V and 5 bases for J; bases not matched to a gene: 18. CDR3: CASSPLAGGPALHVETQYF. Written as DNA, the CDR3 is TGTGCCAGCAGCCCCCTAGCGGGAGGGCCCGCTCTCCATGTGGAGACCCAGTACTTC.

The chain combines TRBV27 with TRBJ2-7; D is unclear. This CDR3 region has 15 residues. CDR1 is MNHEY, CDR2 SMNVEV, per germline (reference sequence). Trimming took 2 bases from V and 0 from J, leaving 11 bases between them. The CDR3 is CASSLGIHSSYEQYF. CDR3 nucleotide sequence: TGTGCCAGCAGTTTAGGGATCCATAGCTCCTACGAGCAGTACTTC.

The J gene is TRBJ2-2, the V gene TRBV10-3; D not certain. The V gene's germline CDR1 is ENHRY and CDR2 SYGVKD. V was clipped by 5 bases and J by 7 bases, with 14 bases between them. The CDR3 is 14 amino acids. CDR3 in DNA: TGTGCCATCAGTCTTTCCAGGCGAGGCGGGGAGCTGTTTTTT. Protein product: CAISLSRRGGELFF.

As to this clone: This sample also contains other DNA sequences that code for the same CDR3. The rearrangement joins TRBV18 to TRBJ2-5; D assignment may be TRBD1 or TRBD2 (5 bases each). With 2 bases removed from V and 5 bases from J, the gap between germline ends came to 9 bases. In germline, CDR1 is KGHSH, CDR2 LQKENI. The CDR3 runs 13 residues. The CDR3 region has the DNA TGTGCCAGCTCACCAGGGGACGGGGAGACCCAGTACTTC. Its translation: CASSPGDGETQYF.

The chain links TRBV16 to TRBJ1-6; TRBD1 might be the D (6 bases). Trimming shortened V by 0 bases and J by 4 bases, and 10 bases separated the two germline ends. CDR3 length: 16 amino acids. Germline loops: CDR1 KGHSY, CDR2 FQNENV. In nucleotides, the CDR3 is TGTGCCAGCAGCCAATCAGGGGGGGCGTATAATTCACCCCTCCACTTT. Amino acids: CASSQSGGAYNSPLHF.

The chain is built from TRBV7-8 and TRBJ2-4; TRBD1 might be the D (6 bases). The germline V and J ends were trimmed by 5 bases and 0 bases, with 26 bases remaining between them. The CDR3 extends over 20 amino acids. Germline V gene sequence: CDR1 SGHVS, CDR2 FQNEAQ. CDR3 DNA: TGTGCCAGCAGCCCCGATAACGACAGGCCCTGGGGTTTAGCCAAAAACATTCAGTACTTC. Translating it yields CASSPDNDRPWGLAKNIQYF.

This clone was observed once. This chain uses TRBV7-9 with TRBJ1-2; D is perhaps TRBD1 (5 bases). CDR1 is SEHNR, CDR2 FQNEAQ, per germline (reference sequence). CDR3 size: 14 residues. V lost 5 bases, J lost 3 bases, and 13 bases lay in between. In nucleotides, the CDR3 is TGTGCCAGCAGCGATTTTGACAGACACTATGGCTACACCTTC. This sequence encodes CASSDFDRHYGYTF.

This clone was detected once. V and J are TRBV13 and TRBJ2-4, with 8 bases matching TRBD2. Germline values: CDR1 PRHDT, CDR2 FYEKMQ (reference sequence). This CDR3 comprises 16 residues. V was clipped by 1 base and J by 9 bases; unmatched bases: 11. CDR3 bases: TGTGCCAGCAGCTTAGAAGGTGCCCGGGAGGGATCCATTCAGTACTTC. This gives the protein CASSLEGAREGSIQYF.

This rearrangement joins TRBV11-2 to TRBJ2-7, with D perhaps assigned TRBD1 or TRBD2 (5 bases each). Germline CDR1 and CDR2: SGHAT and FQNNGV. With 5 bases removed from V and 0 bases from J, the gap between germline ends came to 11 bases. The CDR3 sequence is 14 residues long. The chain's CDR3 is CASSERGLSYEQYF. The CDR3 region has the DNA TGTGCCAGCAGCGAGAGGGGCCTCTCCTACGAGCAGTACTTC.

This chain links TRBV29-1 with TRBJ2-3; no firm D call. From germline, CDR1 is SQVTM and CDR2 ANQGSEA. V gave up 7 bases and J gave up 0 bases, with 17 bases separating them. CDR3 length equals 15 residues. This CDR3 reads CSGSPTRTSTDTQYF. The CDR3 DNA sequence: TGCAGCGGCTCCCCGACCAGAACTAGCACAGATACGCAGTATTTT.

V and J are TRBV7-9 and TRBJ2-3; D gene ambiguous. CDR3 length: 14 residues. With 11 bases removed from V and 2 bases from J, the gap between germline ends came to 17 bases. Germline V gene lookup returns CDR1 SEHNR and CDR2 FQNEAQ (reference sequence). CDR3 DNA: TGTGCCCTCGGCTCCGGCAGATACACAGATACGCAGTATTTT. It codes for CALGSGRYTDTQYF.

V is TRBV28 and J is TRBJ2-7; either TRBD1 or TRBD2 may fit D (5 bases each). Germline CDR1 MDHEN, CDR2 SYDVKM. V was cut by 1 base and J by 3 bases, with 13 bases left in between. The length of the CDR3 is 15 residues. The CDR3 coding sequence is TGTGCCAGCAGTTTATATAGGGACCGGATCTACGAGCAGTACTTC. This gives the protein CASSLYRDRIYEQYF.

This rearrangement joins TRBV28 to TRBJ2-7; 7 bases are a match to TRBD1. This CDR3 is 14 amino acids long. V trimming: 10 bases; J trimming: 3 bases; junction bases outside the gene matches: 12. Looked up from germline, CDR1 is MDHEN and CDR2 is SYDVKM. CDR3 coding DNA: TGTGCCACCCTGACAGGGATCGGAGTCTACGAGCAGTACTTC. Protein product: CATLTGIGVYEQYF.

The chain joins TRBV4-1 to TRBJ1-4, with D unclear. V was clipped by 4 bases and J by 3 bases, with 15 bases between them. The CDR3 covers 16 residues. CDR1 is MGHRA and CDR2 is YSYEKL in the germline V gene. The CDR3 region has the DNA TGCGCCAGCAGCCCAAGACCTTGGAGTCCTAATGAAAAACTGTTTTTT. It codes for CASSPRPWSPNEKLFF.